Included here is one T cell receptor beta chain sequence, with context. This sample was included in a study of blood T cell repertoires in COVID-19. In the study overall: Donors in the United States, Italy and Spain gave samples during acute or convalescent COVID-19.

Original analysis: How many nucleated cells were present was estimated from reference gene primer amplification. TCRdb's copy holds only in-frame clones and misses some; the assay was immunoSEQ multiplex PCR. That table is the source of V, J and clone size, and D and trimming were worked out from the DNA. Here the sample spans fewer than 100,000 clones, 82% being singletons. V shed 4 bases and J 2 bases; nucleotides not matched to a gene: 5. In germline, CDR1 is MNHEY, CDR2 SVGAGI. This CDR3 contains 15 residues. Sequences were obtained from peripheral blood. The sequence came from a middle-aged man with acute or convalescent COVID-19. This sequence joins TRBV6-5 and TRBJ2-1; 7 nucleotides match TRBD2. CDR3: CASSLGTTTYNEQFF. The CDR3 DNA reads TGTGCCAGCAGTTTAGGGACTACCACCTACAATGAGCAGTTCTTC.